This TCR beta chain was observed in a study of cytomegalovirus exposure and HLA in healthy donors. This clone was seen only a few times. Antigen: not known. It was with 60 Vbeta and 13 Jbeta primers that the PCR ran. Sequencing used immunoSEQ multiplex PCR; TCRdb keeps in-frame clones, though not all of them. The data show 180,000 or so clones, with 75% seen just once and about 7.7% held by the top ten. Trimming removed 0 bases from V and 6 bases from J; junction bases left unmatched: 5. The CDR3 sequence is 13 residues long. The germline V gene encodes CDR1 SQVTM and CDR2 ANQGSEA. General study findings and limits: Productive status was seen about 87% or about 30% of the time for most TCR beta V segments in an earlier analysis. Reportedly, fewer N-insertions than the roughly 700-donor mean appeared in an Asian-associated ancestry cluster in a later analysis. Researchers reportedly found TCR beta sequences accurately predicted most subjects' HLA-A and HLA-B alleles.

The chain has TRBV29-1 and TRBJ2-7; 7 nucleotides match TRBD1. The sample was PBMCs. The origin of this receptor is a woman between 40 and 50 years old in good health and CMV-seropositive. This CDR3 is CSVEEPRGSEQYF. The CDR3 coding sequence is TGCAGCGTTGAAGAGCCCAGGGGGAGCGAGCAGTACTTC.